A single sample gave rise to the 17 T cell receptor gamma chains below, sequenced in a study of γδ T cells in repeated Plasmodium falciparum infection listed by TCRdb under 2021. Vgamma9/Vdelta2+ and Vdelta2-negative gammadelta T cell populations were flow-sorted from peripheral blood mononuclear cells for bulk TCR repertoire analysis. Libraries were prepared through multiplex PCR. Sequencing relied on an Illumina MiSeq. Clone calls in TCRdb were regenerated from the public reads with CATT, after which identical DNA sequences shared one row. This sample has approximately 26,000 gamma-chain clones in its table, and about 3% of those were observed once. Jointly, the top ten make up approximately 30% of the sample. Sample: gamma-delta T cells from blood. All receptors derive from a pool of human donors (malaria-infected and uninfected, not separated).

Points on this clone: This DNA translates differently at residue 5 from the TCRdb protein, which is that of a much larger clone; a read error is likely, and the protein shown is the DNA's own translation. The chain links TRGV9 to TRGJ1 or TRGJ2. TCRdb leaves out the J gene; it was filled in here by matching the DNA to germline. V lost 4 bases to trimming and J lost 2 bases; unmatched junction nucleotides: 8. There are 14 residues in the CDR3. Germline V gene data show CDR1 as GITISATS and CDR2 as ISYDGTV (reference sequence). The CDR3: CALWDILHYYKKLF. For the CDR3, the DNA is TGTGCCTTGTGGGATATCCTCCATTATTATAAGAAACTCTTT.

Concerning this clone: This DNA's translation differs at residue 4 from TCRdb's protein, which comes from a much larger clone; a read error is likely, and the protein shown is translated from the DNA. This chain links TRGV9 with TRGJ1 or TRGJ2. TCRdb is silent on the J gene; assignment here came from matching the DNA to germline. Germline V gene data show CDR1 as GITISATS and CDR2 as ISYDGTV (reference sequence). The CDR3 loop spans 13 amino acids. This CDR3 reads CALREGPYYKKLF. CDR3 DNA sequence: TGTGCCTTGCGGGAGGGACCTTATTATAAGAAACTCTTT.

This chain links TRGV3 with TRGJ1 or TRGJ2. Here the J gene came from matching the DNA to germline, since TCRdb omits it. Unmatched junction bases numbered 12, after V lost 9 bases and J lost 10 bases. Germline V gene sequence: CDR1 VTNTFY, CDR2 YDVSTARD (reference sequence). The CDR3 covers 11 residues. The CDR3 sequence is CATRKDQKKLF. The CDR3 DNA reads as TGTGCCACCAGGAAAGATCAGAAGAAACTCTTT.

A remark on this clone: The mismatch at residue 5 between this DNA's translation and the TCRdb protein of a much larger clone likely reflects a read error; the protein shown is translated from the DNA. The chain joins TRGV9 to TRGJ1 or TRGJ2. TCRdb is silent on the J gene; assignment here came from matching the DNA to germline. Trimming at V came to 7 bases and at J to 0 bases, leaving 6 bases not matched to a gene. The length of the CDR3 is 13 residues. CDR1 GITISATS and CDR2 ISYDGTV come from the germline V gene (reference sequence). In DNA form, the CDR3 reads TGTGCCTTGTGTGGCCCGAATTATTATAAGAAACTCTTT. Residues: CALCGPNYYKKLF.

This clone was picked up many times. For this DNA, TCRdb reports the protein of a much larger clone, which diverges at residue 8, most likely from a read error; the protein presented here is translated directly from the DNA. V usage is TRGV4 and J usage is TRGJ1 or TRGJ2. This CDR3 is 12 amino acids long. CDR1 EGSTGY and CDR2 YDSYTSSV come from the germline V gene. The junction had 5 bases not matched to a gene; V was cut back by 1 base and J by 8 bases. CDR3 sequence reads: CATWDGQDKKLF. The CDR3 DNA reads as TGTGCCACCTGGGATGGACAAGATAAGAAACTCTTT.

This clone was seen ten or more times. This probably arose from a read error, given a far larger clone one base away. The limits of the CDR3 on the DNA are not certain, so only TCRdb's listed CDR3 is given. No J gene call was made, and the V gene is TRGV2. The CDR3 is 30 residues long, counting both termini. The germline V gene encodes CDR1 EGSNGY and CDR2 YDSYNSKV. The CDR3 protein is CATWDGAIRNSLAVEQHLLSQVSIGRIQHF.

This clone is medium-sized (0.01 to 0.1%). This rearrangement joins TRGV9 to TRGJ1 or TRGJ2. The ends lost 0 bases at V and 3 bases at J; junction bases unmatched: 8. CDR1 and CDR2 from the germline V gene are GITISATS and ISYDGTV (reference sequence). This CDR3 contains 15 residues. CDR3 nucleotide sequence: TGTGCCTTGTGGGAGGTGCCACGAATTTATTATAAGAAACTCTTT. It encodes CALWEVPRIYYKKLF.

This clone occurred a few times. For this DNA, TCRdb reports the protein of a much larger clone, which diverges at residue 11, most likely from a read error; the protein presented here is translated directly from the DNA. The CDR3 DNA is TGTGCCACCTGGGATGACTTTTGGGACCCCCCGAAGAAACTCTTT. This sequence encodes CATWDDFWDPPKKLF. J is TRGJ1 or TRGJ2 and V is TRGV4. No J gene is reported in TCRdb; it was inferred here by comparing the DNA with germline. V dropped 2 bases and J dropped 10; count of bases not matched to a gene: 17. CDR1 EGSTGY and CDR2 YDSYTSSV come from the germline V gene. The CDR3 has 15 residues.

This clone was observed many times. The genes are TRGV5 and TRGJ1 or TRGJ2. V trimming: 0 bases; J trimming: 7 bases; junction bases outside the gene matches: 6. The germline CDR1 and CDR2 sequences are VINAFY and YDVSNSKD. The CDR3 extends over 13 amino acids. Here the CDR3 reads CATWDRPRYKKLF. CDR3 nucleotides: TGTGCCACCTGGGACAGGCCGCGGTATAAGAAACTCTTT.

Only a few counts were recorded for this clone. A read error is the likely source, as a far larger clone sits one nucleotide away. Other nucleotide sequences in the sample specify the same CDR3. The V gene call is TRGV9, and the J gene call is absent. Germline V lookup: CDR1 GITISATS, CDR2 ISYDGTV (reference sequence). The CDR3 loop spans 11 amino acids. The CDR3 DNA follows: TGTGCCTTGTGGGAGGATAAAAAGAAACTTTTT. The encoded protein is CALWEDKKKLF.

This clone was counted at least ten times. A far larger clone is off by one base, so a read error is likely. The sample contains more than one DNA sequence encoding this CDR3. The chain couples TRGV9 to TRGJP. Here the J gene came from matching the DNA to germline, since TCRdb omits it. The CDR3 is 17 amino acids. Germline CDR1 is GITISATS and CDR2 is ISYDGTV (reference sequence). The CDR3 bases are TGTGCCCTGTGGGAGGTGCGGGAAGAGTTGGGCAAAAAAATCAAGGTATTT. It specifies CALWEVREELGKKIKVF.

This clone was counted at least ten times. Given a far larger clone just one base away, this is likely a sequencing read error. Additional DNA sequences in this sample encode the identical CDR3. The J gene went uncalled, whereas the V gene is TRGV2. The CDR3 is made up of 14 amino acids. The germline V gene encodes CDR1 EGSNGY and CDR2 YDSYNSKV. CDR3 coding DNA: TGTGCCACCTGGGACGATTCGAATTATTATAAGAAGCTCTTT. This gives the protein CATWDDSNYYKKLF.

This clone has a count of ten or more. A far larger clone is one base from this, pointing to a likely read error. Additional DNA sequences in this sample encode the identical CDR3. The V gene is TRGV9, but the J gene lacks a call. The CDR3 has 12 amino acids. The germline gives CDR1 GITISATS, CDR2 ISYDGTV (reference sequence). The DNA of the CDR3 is TGTGCCTTGTACCCGAATTATTATAAGAAACTTTTT. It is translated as CALYPNYYKKLF.

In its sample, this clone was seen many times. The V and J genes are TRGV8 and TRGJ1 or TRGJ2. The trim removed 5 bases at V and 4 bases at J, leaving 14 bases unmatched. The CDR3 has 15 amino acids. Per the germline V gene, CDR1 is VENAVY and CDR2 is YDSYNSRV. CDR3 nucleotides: TGTGCCACCTGGGTCCCAGCGACGCGGTATTATAAGAAACTCTTT. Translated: CATWVPATRYYKKLF.

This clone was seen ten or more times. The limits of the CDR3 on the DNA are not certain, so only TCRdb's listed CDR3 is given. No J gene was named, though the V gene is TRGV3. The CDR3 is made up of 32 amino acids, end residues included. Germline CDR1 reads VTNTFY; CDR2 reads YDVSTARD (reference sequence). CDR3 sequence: CATWDQGFVIRNSLAVEQHLLSQVSIGRIQHF.

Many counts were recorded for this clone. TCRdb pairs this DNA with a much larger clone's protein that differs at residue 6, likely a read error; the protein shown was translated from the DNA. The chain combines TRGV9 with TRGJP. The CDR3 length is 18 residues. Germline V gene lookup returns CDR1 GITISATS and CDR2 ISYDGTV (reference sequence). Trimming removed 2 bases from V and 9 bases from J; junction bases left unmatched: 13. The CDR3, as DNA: TGTGCCTTGTGGGAGGCAAGAACGCCCCGGTTGGGCAAAAAAATCAAGGTATTT. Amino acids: CALWEARTPRLGKKIKVF.

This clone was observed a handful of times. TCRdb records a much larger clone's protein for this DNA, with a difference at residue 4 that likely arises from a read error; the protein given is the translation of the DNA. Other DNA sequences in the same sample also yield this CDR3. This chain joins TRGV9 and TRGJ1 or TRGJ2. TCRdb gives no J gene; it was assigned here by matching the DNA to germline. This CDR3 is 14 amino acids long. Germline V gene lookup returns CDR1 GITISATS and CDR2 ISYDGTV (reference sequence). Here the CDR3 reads CALREVVDYYKKLF. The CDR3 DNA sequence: TGTGCCTTGAGGGAGGTAGTGGATTATTATAAGAAACTCTTT.